The clone carrying this TCR beta chain was counted at least ten times. The antigen is not known. The CDR3 goes on 3 residues after the read ends, and that part is filled in from the germline J gene. These data belong to a study of T cell clonality in common variable immunodeficiency. Findings and limits, study-wide: CVID subjects shared fewer TCRbeta clones than healthy controls did. Fewer deletions and N-nucleotide insertions were reportedly seen in common variable immunodeficiency TCR beta sequences.

Germline V gives CDR1 SGHTA, CDR2 FQGTGA. The CDR3 length is 16 residues. V trimming: 0 bases; J trimming: 7 bases; junction bases outside the gene matches: 7. Some clones are missing from TCRdb's copy, which holds only in-frame ones; the method was immunoSEQ multiplex PCR. The sample counts about 23,000 clones, none seen once; the ten largest own 8.9%. Donors gave about 5 to 8 ml heparinized peripheral whole blood. Material for sequencing was peripheral blood mononuclear cells. J is TRBJ2-1 and V is TRBV7-3; 9 bases fit TRBD1. The sequence was obtained from a human donor with common variable immunodeficiency. The CDR3 DNA, read in part, is TGTGCCAGCAGCTTAACACTGACAGGGGGTATGAATGAG. It encodes CASSLTLTGGMNE. The whole CDR3 is CASSLTLTGGMNEQFF.